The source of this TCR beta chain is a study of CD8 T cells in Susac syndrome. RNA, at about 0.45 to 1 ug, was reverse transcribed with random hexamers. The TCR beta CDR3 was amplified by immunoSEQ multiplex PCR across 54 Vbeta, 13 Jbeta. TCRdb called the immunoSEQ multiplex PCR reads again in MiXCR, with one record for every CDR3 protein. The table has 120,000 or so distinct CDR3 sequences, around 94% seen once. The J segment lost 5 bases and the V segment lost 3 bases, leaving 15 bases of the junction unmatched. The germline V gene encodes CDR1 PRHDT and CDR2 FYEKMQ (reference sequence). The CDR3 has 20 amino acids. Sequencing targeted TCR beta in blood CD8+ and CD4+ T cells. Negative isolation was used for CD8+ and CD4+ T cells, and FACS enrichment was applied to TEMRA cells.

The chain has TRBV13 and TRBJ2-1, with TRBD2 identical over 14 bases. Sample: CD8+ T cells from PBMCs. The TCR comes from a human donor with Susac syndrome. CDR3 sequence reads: CASSLGLQSGTSGSHNEQFF. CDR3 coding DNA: TGTGCCAGCAGCTTGGGTCTTCAATCCGGGACTAGCGGGAGCCACAATGAGCAGTTCTTC. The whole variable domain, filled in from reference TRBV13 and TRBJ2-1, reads AAGVIQSPRHLIKEKRETATLKCYPIPRHDTVYWYQQGPGQDPQFLISFYEKMQSDKGSIPDRFSAQQFSDYHSELNMSSLELGDSALYFCASSLGLQSGTSGSHNEQFFGPGTRLTVL.